This TCR beta chain is from a study of radiotherapy plus CTLA-4 blockade in lung cancer. As for the study in general: Objective responses were documented in about 18% of patients, with disease control in 31%.

Patients had chemo-refractory metastatic non-small-cell lung cancer and received focal radiation plus CTLA-4 blockade that used ipilimumab. General study points: Once radiotherapy plus ipilimumab had been given, TCR clones derived from tumor expanded in blood. Interferon-beta, together with early blood T cell clone dynamics, reportedly best predicted response.

The method was immunoSEQ multiplex PCR; TCRdb's version includes in-frame clones alone and lacks a portion of them. The sample contains around 45,000 clones, 55% to 80% of which appear only once. With regard to this clone: Its antigen is not identified.

This clonotype was obtained from a human donor with non-small cell lung cancer who had a partial response to radiotherapy plus ipilimumab. This material consisted of peripheral blood, taken from a patient treated with radiotherapy plus ipilimumab.

Here the CDR3 DNA reads TGTGCCAGTAGTCATCGATCGGGGACTAGCGGGAGCTGGGAGCAGTACTTC. This translates into CASSHRSGTSGSWEQYF. The V call is TRBV19, the J call TRBJ2-7, with TRBD2 identical over 14 bases. Germline V gene sequence: CDR1 LNHDA, CDR2 SQIVND (reference sequence). This CDR3 has 17 amino acids. The junction had 13 bases not matched to a gene; V was cut back by 5 bases and J by 7 bases.